The present TCR beta chain was sequenced within a study of metastatic and nonmetastatic thyroid tumors. About the study: Repertoire comparisons spanned blood and tumor or nodule tissue from malignant and benign thyroid patients.

The CDR3 has 16 residues. V was pared by 4 bases and J by 0 bases, with 1 base of the junction left unmatched. Per germline, CDR1 SGHTA and CDR2 FQGNSA. The table lists this clone with many counts. The entire patient cohort was treatment-naive prior to thyroid surgery. TCRdb re-clonotyped the PCR reads through MiXCR. The data show 20,000 to 25,000 clones, with more than 15% seen just once and roughly 2.6% held by the top ten. This TCR was recovered from a male donor with papillary thyroid cancer or a benign thyroid nodule (not recorded which). Some clones in this sample may be carry-over from other donors' samples. The sample comprised adjacent normal tissue. This rearrangement joins TRBV7-2 to TRBJ2-3, with 13 bases identical to TRBD2. Here the CDR3 reads CASSWGLAGSTDTQYF. The CDR3, as DNA: TGTGCCAGCAGCTGGGGACTAGCGGGGAGCACAGATACGCAGTATTTT.